The 22 T cell receptor beta chains listed next were all sequenced from one sample in a study of beta chain features in type 1 diabetes. cDNA synthesis used the whole RNA isolate, giving expressed TCRB sequences. The repertoire was sequenced with immunoSEQ multiplex PCR; TCRdb's copy has only in-frame clones and lacks some. The table includes 250,000 to 350,000 clones, approximately 15% detected once. The source material was central memory CD4+ T cells from blood. The receptors originated from a man aged 30-40 years in good health.

The gene calls are TRBV19 and TRBJ1-1; D is ambiguous. Germline CDR1 LNHDA, CDR2 SQIVND (reference sequence). This CDR3 is 14 amino acids long. The ends were cut back, 5 bases at V and 1 base at J, with 11 bases in the middle. CDR3 nucleotides: TGTGCCAGTAGTTTCCGCGGGGAGAACACTGAAGCTTTCTTT. Translating gives CASSFRGENTEAFF.

This clone showed up just a few times. The chain employs TRBV11-2 and TRBJ2-2; no clear D gene. Germline values: CDR1 SGHAT, CDR2 FQNNGV. The germline V and J ends were trimmed by 1 base and 9 bases, with 9 bases remaining between them. This CDR3 spans 13 amino acids. The CDR3 reads CASSLGLHRELFF. CDR3 in DNA: TGTGCCAGCAGCTTAGGACTCCACCGGGAGCTGTTTTTT.

The chain is built from TRBV7-8 and TRBJ1-1, with D uncertain. Per germline, CDR1 SGHVS and CDR2 FQNEAQ. The V end was cut by 5 bases, the J end by 1 base, with 8 bases between. This CDR3 contains 13 residues. CDR3 DNA: TGTGCCAGCAGCCGTCAGTGGAACACTGAAGCTTTCTTT. Protein product: CASSRQWNTEAFF.

This clone was observed a few times. The chain joins TRBV30 to TRBJ1-1, with D possibly being TRBD1 (6 bases). Between the trimmed V and J ends, which lost 4 bases and 1 base, there was a span of 10 bases. Germline V gives CDR1 GTSNPN, CDR2 SVGIG (reference sequence). The CDR3 runs to 13 residues. CDR3 DNA: TGTGCCTGGAATGACAGGCCGAACACTGAAGCTTTCTTT. This codes for CAWNDRPNTEAFF.

V is TRBV5-4 and J is TRBJ2-1, with D unresolved. CDR1 SGHNT and CDR2 YYREEE come from the germline V gene (reference sequence). This CDR3 region has 15 residues. V was pared by 4 bases and J by 9 bases, with 20 bases between. The CDR3 DNA is TGTGCCAGCAGCCAGCCGGGTCTAGGCGCTAGTGAGCAGTTCTTC. Protein sequence: CASSQPGLGASEQFF.

The rearrangement uses TRBV6-1 and TRBJ2-2; perhaps TRBD2 as D (6 bases). CDR3 size: 14 residues. V shed 7 bases and J shed 3 bases, with 12 bases lying between them. Per germline, CDR1 MNHNS and CDR2 SASEGT. CDR3 residues: CASMPRGYTGELFF. The DNA of the CDR3 is TGTGCCAGCATGCCGCGGGGATACACCGGGGAGCTGTTTTTT.

This clone occurred a few times. Other nucleotide sequences from this sample produce the same CDR3. CDR3 in amino acids: CASSPRLAGGPDTQYF. CDR3 in DNA: TGTGCCAGCAGCCCTAGACTAGCGGGGGGGCCAGATACGCAGTATTTT. V usage is TRBV5-4 and J usage is TRBJ2-3, with 14 bases that match TRBD2. J gave up 4 bases and V 4 bases, and 5 bases lay outside the gene matches. The germline V gene has CDR1 SGHNT and CDR2 YYREEE (reference sequence). CDR3 length: 16 amino acids. Variable domain in full (rest from reference TRBV5-4 and TRBJ2-3): ETGVTQSPTHLIKTRGQQVTLRCSSQSGHNTVSWYQQALGQGPQFIFQYYREEENGRGNFPPRFSGLQFPNYSSELNVNALELDDSALYLCASSPRLAGGPDTQYFGPGTRLTVL.

V gene TRBV10-3 combines with J gene TRBJ1-5; the match to TRBD1 covers 7 bases. J was trimmed by 4 bases and V by 5 bases; bases with no gene match: 5. Germline lookup yields CDR1 ENHRY and CDR2 SYGVKD. The CDR3 spans 14 residues. In nucleotides, the CDR3 is TGTGCCATCAGTCCGGGACAGCTAAATCAGCCCCAGCATTTT. Translation: CAISPGQLNQPQHF.

Notes on this clone: In the same sample, other DNA sequences code for this CDR3. The J gene is TRBJ2-6, the V gene TRBV2; D gene uncertain. CDR1 and CDR2 (germline): SNHLY, FYNNEI. The V end was cut by 0 bases, the J end by 4 bases, with 4 bases between. This CDR3 has 14 amino acids. The CDR3: CASSEARGANVLTF. The DNA for the CDR3 is TGTGCCAGCAGTGAAGCGCGGGGGGCCAACGTCCTGACTTTC.

This clone has only a few counts. The chain recombines TRBV2 with TRBJ2-3; D unclear. Trimming took 2 bases from V and 4 from J, leaving 7 bases between them. The CDR3 runs 13 residues. Looked up from germline, CDR1 is SNHLY and CDR2 is FYNNEI. For the CDR3, the DNA is TGTGCCAGCAGTGAAATTAAGGCAGATACGCAGTATTTT. It is translated as CASSEIKADTQYF.

This clone was counted between two and nine times. The sample contains more than one DNA sequence encoding this CDR3. This rearrangement joins TRBV19 to TRBJ1-2; D perhaps matches TRBD1 (5 bases). Between the trimmed V and J ends, which lost 3 bases and 7 bases, there was a span of 6 bases. The CDR3 contains 11 residues. Germline values: CDR1 LNHDA, CDR2 SQIVND (reference sequence). Here the CDR3 DNA reads TGTGCCAGTAGTATCGGGGGTGGCTACACCTTC. Its translation: CASSIGGGYTF.

Only a few counts were recorded for this clone. V usage is TRBV21-1 and J usage is TRBJ1-5. TRBV21-1 constitutes a pseudogene. This CDR3 spans 17 amino acids. CDR3 coding DNA: TGTGCCAGCAGATGGTATTTAGCTACATTGGCTCATCAGCCCCAGCATTTT. Translating gives CASRWYLATLAHQPQHF.

The chain employs TRBV7-2 and TRBJ1-4, with a tentative D call TRBD1 (5 bases). V shed 1 base and J shed 0 bases, with 15 bases lying between them. The CDR3 sequence is 18 residues long. In germline, CDR1 is SGHTA, CDR2 FQGNSA. The CDR3 DNA sequence: TGTGCCAGCAGCTTAGTTGGTCGGGGCAGATCAACTAATGAAAAACTGTTTTTT. Its translation: CASSLVGRGRSTNEKLFF.

This clone was counted a few times. Here the CDR3 DNA reads TGCGCCAGCAGTGAGTCGGACAGGATCTCCTACGAGCAGTACTTC. Translation: CASSESDRISYEQYF. The V gene is TRBV10-1, the J gene TRBJ2-7, with TRBD1 matching 7 bases. This CDR3 contains 15 residues. Germline V gene lookup returns CDR1 WNHNN and CDR2 SYGVQD (reference sequence). J gave up 0 bases and V 0 bases, and 2 bases lay outside the gene matches.

J is TRBJ1-1 and V is TRBV7-2, with 9 bases identical to TRBD1. CDR1 and CDR2 from the germline V gene are SGHTA and FQGNSA. CDR3 length: 15 amino acids. V shed 3 bases, J shed 0 bases, and the junction held 2 bases outside the gene matches. The chain's CDR3 is CASSFGTGMNTEAFF. The CDR3 DNA follows: TGTGCCAGCAGCTTTGGGACAGGGATGAACACTGAAGCTTTCTTT. Looking up the rest from reference TRBV7-2 and TRBJ1-1 gives the full variable domain: GAGVSQSPSNKVTEKGKDVELRCDPISGHTALYWYRQSLGQGLEFLIYFQGNSAPDKSGLPSDRFSAERTGGSVSTLTIQRTQQEDSAVYLCASSFGTGMNTEAFFGQGTRLTVV.

CDR3 loop: CSTTGTSQETQYF. CDR3 coding DNA: TGCAGCACAACCGGGACTAGTCAAGAGACCCAGTACTTC. The chain is built from TRBV29-1 and TRBJ2-5; 8 positions agree with TRBD2. This CDR3 has 13 residues. Trimming cost V 8 bases and J 2 bases; bases outside gene matches: 7. Germline assignment: CDR1 SQVTM and CDR2 ANQGSEA.

This clone was seen a handful of times. The chain couples TRBV2 to TRBJ1-4; D not resolved. CDR1 and CDR2 from the germline V gene are SNHLY and FYNNEI. Deletions cut 6 bases from V and 0 bases from J, with 5 bases between. The CDR3 contains 13 residues. CDR3 DNA sequence: TGTGCCAGCAGGGCTACAACTAATGAAAAACTGTTTTTT. This sequence encodes CASRATTNEKLFF.

This clone was picked up a small number of times. The chain links TRBV2 to TRBJ1-3, with D possibly TRBD1 on 5 matching bases. This CDR3 has 17 amino acids. Looked up from germline, CDR1 is SNHLY and CDR2 is FYNNEI. Trimming removed 5 bases at V and 4 bases at J, with 21 bases between. CDR3 sequence reads: CASSLIKTAMIGNTIYF. The CDR3 nucleotides are TGTGCCAGCAGTCTTATTAAGACAGCTATGATCGGAAACACCATATATTTT.

The chain couples TRBV19 to TRBJ1-2, with 8 bases lining up with TRBD1. With 6 bases clipped from V and 4 bases from J, the junction kept 4 bases outside the gene matches. This CDR3 has 13 residues. Germline V CDR1 and CDR2: LNHDA, SQIVND (reference sequence). In DNA, the CDR3 is TGTGCCAGTAGCAGGGGGCGCGGCTATGGCTACACCTTC. This translates into CASSRGRGYGYTF.

The chain recombines TRBV4-2 with TRBJ2-3; 8 bases are a match to TRBD1. V lost 0 bases and J lost 0; bases outside the gene matches: 11. Looked up from germline, CDR1 is LGHNA and CDR2 is YNFKEQ. The CDR3 contains 19 residues. The CDR3 reads CASSQDGTGDFFSTDTQYF. Here the CDR3 DNA reads TGTGCCAGCAGCCAAGACGGGACAGGCGACTTCTTTAGCACAGATACGCAGTATTTT.

This clone was recorded a few times. The rearrangement uses TRBV6-6 and TRBJ2-3; no clear D. Germline V gene sequence: CDR1 MNHNY, CDR2 SVGAGI (reference sequence). This CDR3 comprises 14 residues. V was pared by 5 bases and J by 2 bases, with 11 bases between. This CDR3 reads CASSRRTFTDTQYF. The CDR3 coding sequence is TGTGCCAGCAGTCGGCGGACGTTCACAGATACGCAGTATTTT.

This chain uses TRBV14 with TRBJ1-6; a possible D gene is TRBD1 (5 bases). Trimming stripped 4 bases from V and 4 bases from J, with 14 bases between. Germline assignment: CDR1 SGHDN and CDR2 FVKESK. The CDR3 spans 16 residues. CDR3 nucleotides: TGTGCCAGCAGCCCGATTGGGACCGCATATAATTCACCCCTCCACTTT. It codes for CASSPIGTAYNSPLHF.